The 9 T cell receptor beta chains below were found in one sample sequenced in a study of cytomegalovirus exposure and HLA in healthy donors. TCRdb keeps only in-frame clones here, not all; method: immunoSEQ multiplex PCR. The table lists 200,000 to 300,000 clones, about 90% of them singletons. Sample: PBMCs. The receptors originated from a man aged 18 to 30 in good health and CMV-seropositive.

This sequence joins TRBV6-6 and TRBJ2-6; maybe TRBD2 (5 bases). Per the germline V gene, CDR1 is MNHNY and CDR2 is SVGAGI (reference sequence). This CDR3 comprises 14 residues. Trimming stripped 7 bases from V and 2 bases from J, with 9 bases between. The CDR3: CASTPSPGANVLTF. CDR3 nucleotides: TGTGCCAGCACCCCTAGCCCTGGGGCCAACGTCCTGACTTTC.

As DNA, the CDR3 is TGCAGCGTTGGGACAGTGAACACTGAAGCTTTCTTT. Translating it yields CSVGTVNTEAFF. This rearrangement joins TRBV29-1 to TRBJ1-1, with D perhaps matching TRBD1 (6 bases). CDR1 and CDR2 (germline): SQVTM, ANQGSEA. CDR3 length: 12 amino acids. The V end was cut by 4 bases, the J end by 0 bases, with 6 bases between.

V is TRBV18 and J is TRBJ2-7, with D perhaps matching TRBD2 (6 bases). The germline V and J ends were trimmed by 4 bases and 5 bases, with 9 bases remaining between them. The CDR3 loop spans 12 amino acids. Germline CDR1 and CDR2: KGHSH and LQKENI. CDR3 sequence (DNA): TGTGCCAGCTCACAGTCGGGGGACGAGCAGTACTTC. Translated: CASSQSGDEQYF.

The chain carries TRBV19 and TRBJ1-2, with D unresolved. Germline CDR1 LNHDA, CDR2 SQIVND (reference sequence). There are 13 residues in the CDR3. V lost 6 bases to trimming and J lost 0 bases, with 8 bases between them. CDR3 DNA sequence: TGTGCCAGTAGGGCAGGACCTAACTATGGCTACACCTTC. Translating gives CASRAGPNYGYTF.

This clone is a singleton in its sample. V usage is TRBV15 and J usage is TRBJ1-1; TRBD1 might be the D (5 bases). Germline assignment: CDR1 LNHNV and CDR2 YYDKDF (reference sequence). CDR3 length equals 14 residues. Trimming took 2 bases from V and 6 from J, leaving 13 bases between them. DNA for the CDR3: TGTGCCACCAGCAGACCTCAGGGTGGCGCTGAAGCTTTCTTT. This sequence encodes CATSRPQGGAEAFF.

The V gene is TRBV6-5, the J gene TRBJ2-7; tentative D call: TRBD2 (6 bases). This CDR3 contains 14 residues. Germline lookup yields CDR1 MNHEY and CDR2 SVGAGI. The V end lost 2 bases, the J end lost 7 bases, and 15 bases lay between the germline ends. CDR3 DNA sequence: TGTGCCAGCAGTTACCCTGGGACTTCGCGAGAGCAGTACTTC. Translating it yields CASSYPGTSREQYF.

The chain carries TRBV5-1 and TRBJ2-5, with TRBD2 matching over 7 bases. CDR1 SGHRS and CDR2 YFSETQ come from the germline V gene. The CDR3 has 15 residues. V gave up 3 bases and J gave up 1 base; unmatched junction bases: 6. The CDR3 nucleotides read TGCGCCAGCAGCTGGGCTAGCGGAGTCCAAGAGACCCAGTACTTC. Its translation is CASSWASGVQETQYF.

The chain combines TRBV28 with TRBJ1-1; TRBD1 is a possible D gene (6 bases). The germline V gene has CDR1 MDHEN and CDR2 SYDVKM. V was shortened by 3 bases and J by 0 bases, with 8 bases between the two germline ends. This CDR3 has 14 residues. CDR3 DNA: TGTGCCAGCAGTTTGGGACAAATGAACACTGAAGCTTTCTTT. Translating it yields CASSLGQMNTEAFF.

This chain uses TRBV7-2 with TRBJ1-5; the D is unclear. The CDR3 covers 13 residues. Trimming stripped 6 bases from V and 4 bases from J, with 10 bases between. Looked up from germline, CDR1 is SGHTA and CDR2 is FQGNSA. Written as DNA, the CDR3 is TGTGCCAGCAGGCCCACAGCTAATCAGCCCCAGCATTTT. It is translated as CASRPTANQPQHF.